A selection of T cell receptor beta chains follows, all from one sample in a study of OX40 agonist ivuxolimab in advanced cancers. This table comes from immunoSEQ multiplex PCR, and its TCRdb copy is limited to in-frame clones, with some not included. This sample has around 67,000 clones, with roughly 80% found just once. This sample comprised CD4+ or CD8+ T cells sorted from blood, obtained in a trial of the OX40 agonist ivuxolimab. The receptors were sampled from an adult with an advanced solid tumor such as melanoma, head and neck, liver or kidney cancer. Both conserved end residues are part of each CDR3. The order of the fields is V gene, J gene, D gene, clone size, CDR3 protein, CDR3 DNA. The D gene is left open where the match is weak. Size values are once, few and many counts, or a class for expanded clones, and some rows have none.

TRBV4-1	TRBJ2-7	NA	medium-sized	CASSQEEGSSYEQYF	TGCGCCAGCAGCCAAGAGGAGGGCAGCTCCTACGAGCAGTACTTC
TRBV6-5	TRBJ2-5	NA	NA	CASSRLGEETQYF	TGTGCCAGCAGCCGCCTAGGGGAAGAGACCCAGTACTTC
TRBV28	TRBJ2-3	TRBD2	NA	CASSQRGGGDTQYF	TGTGCCAGCAGCCAGCGGGGGGGCGGTGATACGCAGTATTTT
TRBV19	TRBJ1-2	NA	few	CASSIGNSGYTF	TGTGCCAGTAGTATCGGGAACAGTGGCTACACCTTC
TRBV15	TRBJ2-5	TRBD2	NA	CATSRSGTSGRETQYF	TGTGCCACCAGCAGATCCGGGACTAGCGGGAGGGAGACCCAGTACTTC
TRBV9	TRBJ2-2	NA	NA	CASSVEEGRGELFF	TGTGCCAGCAGCGTAGAAGAAGGGCGCGGGGAGCTGTTTTTT
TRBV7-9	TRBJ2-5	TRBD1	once	CASRLEGASRETQYF	TGTGCCAGCAGACTTGAGGGGGCTTCGAGAGAGACCCAGTACTTC
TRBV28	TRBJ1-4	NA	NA	CASSLIRGADRLFF	TGTGCCAGCAGTTTAATCCGGGGGGCGGATCGGCTGTTTTTT
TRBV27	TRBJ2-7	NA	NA	CASSLKITGGAYPAYEQYF	TGTGCCAGCAGTTTAAAGATAACGGGGGGCGCATATCCCGCCTACGAGCAGTACTTC
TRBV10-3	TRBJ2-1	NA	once	CAISVGGRSYNEQFF	TGTGCCATCAGTGTAGGGGGGCGCTCCTACAATGAGCAGTTCTTC
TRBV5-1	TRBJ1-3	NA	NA	CASSPDGSSGNTIYF	TGCGCCAGCAGCCCGGACGGGAGCTCTGGAAACACCATATATTTT
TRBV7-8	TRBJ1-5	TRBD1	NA	CASSLGRGDNRGNQPQHF	TGTGCCAGCAGCTTAGGCAGGGGGGACAATCGGGGCAATCAGCCCCAGCATTTT
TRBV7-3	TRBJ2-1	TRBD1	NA	CASSFGTGSGNEQFF	TGTGCCAGCAGCTTTGGGACAGGGTCGGGCAATGAGCAGTTCTTC
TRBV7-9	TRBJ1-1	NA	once	CASSRDAPGTEAFF	TGTGCCAGCAGCAGGGACGCTCCGGGGACTGAAGCTTTCTTT
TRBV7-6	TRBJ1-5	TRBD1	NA	CASSPGQGSLRDIFSNQPQHF	TGTGCCAGCAGCCCGGGACAGGGCAGCTTAAGGGATATTTTTAGCAATCAGCCCCAGCATTTT
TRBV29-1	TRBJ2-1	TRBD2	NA	CSVRLAGGLNEQFF	TGCAGCGTTAGACTAGCGGGGGGCTTGAATGAGCAGTTCTTC
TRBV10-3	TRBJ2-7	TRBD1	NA	CAIGDRGPSSYEQYF	TGTGCCATCGGCGACAGGGGGCCCAGCTCCTACGAGCAGTACTTC
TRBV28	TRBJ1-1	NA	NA	CASTDVRVNTEAFF	TGTGCCAGCACAGACGTTCGGGTGAACACTGAAGCTTTCTTT
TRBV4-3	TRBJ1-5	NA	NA	CASSQDGRGNQPQHF	TGCGCCAGCAGCCAAGATGGGAGGGGCAATCAGCCCCAGCATTTT
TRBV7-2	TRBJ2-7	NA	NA	CASSPFGGAAYEQYF	TGTGCCAGCAGCCCGTTTGGGGGGGCAGCCTACGAGCAGTACTTC
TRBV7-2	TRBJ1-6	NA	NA	CASSLVGGGNSPLHF	TGTGCCAGCAGCTTAGTAGGGGGTGGTAATTCACCCCTCCACTTT
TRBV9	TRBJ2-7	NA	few	CASSAVGNPRYEQYF	TGTGCCAGCAGCGCAGTAGGTAACCCAAGATACGAGCAGTACTTC
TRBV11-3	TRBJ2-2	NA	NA	CASSVDSYRLYTGELFF	TGTGCCAGCAGCGTGGACAGTTATCGACTTTACACCGGGGAGCTGTTTTTT
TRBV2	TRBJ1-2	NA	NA	CASSVRGDYGYTF	TGTGCCAGCAGTGTGCGGGGCGACTATGGCTACACCTTC
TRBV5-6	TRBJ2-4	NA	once	CASSLWEAKNIQYF	TGTGCCAGCAGCTTGTGGGAAGCCAAAAACATTCAGTACTTC
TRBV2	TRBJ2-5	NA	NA	CASTLSDGLQETQYF	TGTGCCAGCACCCTATCGGACGGACTTCAAGAGACCCAGTACTTC
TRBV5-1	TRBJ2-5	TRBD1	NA	CASSTIQGARTQYF	TGCGCCAGCAGCACGATACAGGGGGCGAGGACCCAGTACTTC
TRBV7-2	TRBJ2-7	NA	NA	CASSSFYYEQYF	TGTGCCAGCAGCTCCTTTTACTACGAGCAGTACTTC
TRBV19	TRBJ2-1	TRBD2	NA	CASSTSGIPSGGLPSSYNEQFF	TGTGCCAGTAGCACTTCGGGGATTCCTAGCGGGGGGTTACCGAGCTCCTACAATGAGCAGTTCTTC
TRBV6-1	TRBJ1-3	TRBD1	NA	CASSQPGTAGNTIYF	TGTGCCAGCAGTCAACCCGGGACAGCTGGAAACACCATATATTTT
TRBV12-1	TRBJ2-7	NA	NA	CASSLRGRSYEQYF	TGTGCCAGCAGCCTCAGGGGGAGGTCCTACGAGCAGTACTTC
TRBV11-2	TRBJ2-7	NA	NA	CASSAQEGIEQYF	TGTGCCAGCAGCGCCCAAGAGGGGATCGAGCAGTACTTC
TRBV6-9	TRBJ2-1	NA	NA	CASPQQFF	TGTGCCAGCCCCCAGCAGTTCTTC
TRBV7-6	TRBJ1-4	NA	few	CASSPGPNNEKLFF	TGTGCCAGCAGCCCGGGACCGAATAATGAAAAACTGTTTTTT
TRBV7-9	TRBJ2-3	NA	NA	CASSPGDYTDTQYF	TGTGCCAGCAGCCCCGGCGACTACACAGATACGCAGTATTTT
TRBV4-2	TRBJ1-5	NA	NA	CASSQDWAGEDQPQHF	TGTGCCAGCAGCCAAGATTGGGCAGGGGAGGATCAGCCCCAGCATTTT
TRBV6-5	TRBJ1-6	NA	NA	CASSYRVSRSPLHF	TGTGCCAGCAGTTACAGGGTTTCGAGGTCACCCCTCCACTTT